Below, 22 T cell receptor beta chains from the same sample are listed, as sequenced in a study of cytomegalovirus exposure and HLA in healthy donors. The repertoire was sequenced with immunoSEQ multiplex PCR; TCRdb's copy has only in-frame clones and lacks some. The table records under 200,000 clones, roughly 80% of them present only once. The sequencing sample was made of PBMCs. Receptors originate from a man aged 18 to 35 in good health and CMV-seropositive.

The chain combines TRBV29-1 with TRBJ1-2, with TRBD1 identical over 9 bases. V gave up 7 bases and J gave up 4 bases; unmatched junction bases: 7. CDR1 SQVTM and CDR2 ANQGSEA come from the germline V gene. The CDR3 length is 13 residues. The CDR3 region is CSAWTGDRYGYTF. The CDR3 DNA reads TGCAGCGCCTGGACAGGGGACCGCTATGGCTACACCTTC.

The CDR3 coding sequence is TGTGCCAGCAGGACGAGCCGCGGCCATGGCTACACCTTC. As protein: CASRTSRGHGYTF. V gene TRBV6-5 combines with J gene TRBJ1-2, with D unclear. Germline V gives CDR1 MNHEY, CDR2 SVGAGI. V shed 6 bases and J shed 6 bases, with 14 bases lying between them. This CDR3 comprises 13 residues.

The chain uses TRBV5-6 and TRBJ2-7; no clear D gene. V shed 0 bases and J shed 6 bases, with 10 bases lying between them. The CDR3 length is 13 residues. From germline, CDR1 is SGHDT and CDR2 YYEEEE. This chain's CDR3 is CASSLASIGEQYF. CDR3 nucleotides: TGTGCCAGCAGCTTGGCGAGTATTGGCGAGCAGTACTTC. The whole variable domain, filled in from reference TRBV5-6 and TRBJ2-7, reads DAGVTQSPTHLIKTRGQQVTLRCSPKSGHDTVSWYQQALGQGPQFIFQYYEEEERQRGNFPDRFSGHQFPNYSSELNVNALLLGDSALYLCASSLASIGEQYFGPGTRLTVT.

The chain couples TRBV6-1 to TRBJ2-1; 9 nucleotides align to TRBD2. This CDR3 comprises 15 residues. V was pared by 2 bases and J by 2 bases, with 1 base of the junction left unmatched. Germline V gives CDR1 MNHNS, CDR2 SASEGT. The CDR3 DNA sequence: TGTGCCAGCAGTGAAATAGCGGGAGCCTACAATGAGCAGTTCTTC. It specifies CASSEIAGAYNEQFF.

The gene calls are TRBV6-5 and TRBJ2-1; D perhaps matches TRBD1 (5 bases). V lost 5 bases to trimming and J lost 0 bases, with 11 bases between them. The CDR3 covers 15 residues. CDR1 is MNHEY, CDR2 SVGAGI, per germline. The chain's CDR3 is CASSTFDSSYNEQFF. The CDR3 coding sequence is TGTGCCAGCAGTACCTTCGACAGCTCCTACAATGAGCAGTTCTTC.

This clone came up a few times. The chain combines TRBV4-1 with TRBJ1-4; perhaps TRBD1 as D (5 bases). The germline V gene encodes CDR1 MGHRA and CDR2 YSYEKL. This CDR3 has 14 amino acids. V was shortened by 0 bases and J by 6 bases, with 8 bases between the two germline ends. The CDR3 spells CASSQDQGHEKLFF. CDR3 sequence (DNA): TGCGCCAGCAGCCAAGATCAGGGCCATGAAAAACTGTTTTTT.

The chain employs TRBV5-1 and TRBJ1-1, with D unclear. Germline assignment: CDR1 SGHRS and CDR2 YFSETQ. This CDR3 contains 14 residues. V shed 0 bases and J shed 11 bases, with 17 bases lying between them. CDR3 amino acids: CASSLADTFGRAFF. In DNA, the CDR3 is TGCGCCAGCAGCTTGGCAGACACATTCGGTCGGGCTTTCTTT.

V and J are TRBV4-3 and TRBJ2-3; a possible D gene is TRBD2 (6 bases). V gave up 0 bases and J gave up 4 bases, with 17 bases separating them. Germline V gene data show CDR1 as LGHNA and CDR2 as YSLEER. CDR3 length: 17 amino acids. This chain's CDR3 is CASSQDGGLGFADTQYF. The CDR3 nucleotides are TGCGCCAGCAGCCAAGATGGGGGACTGGGTTTCGCAGATACGCAGTATTTT.

The chain uses TRBV4-3 and TRBJ2-7, with 8 bases matching TRBD1. With 2 bases clipped from V and 3 bases from J, the junction kept 6 bases outside the gene matches. The CDR3 is 15 residues long. Germline CDR1 and CDR2: LGHNA and YSLEER. The CDR3, as DNA: TGCGCCAGCAGCCAAAGAGGACAGGGAGGCTACGAGCAGTACTTC. Amino acids: CASSQRGQGGYEQYF.

This chain uses TRBV27 with TRBJ1-1; D gene ambiguous. Germline V CDR1 and CDR2: MNHEY, SMNVEV (reference sequence). V was cut by 2 bases and J by 1 base, with 8 bases left in between. The CDR3 totals 14 residues. CDR3 DNA sequence: TGTGCCAGCAGTTTAGCACCAGGGAACACTGAAGCTTTCTTT. It translates to CASSLAPGNTEAFF.

This clone was seen only a few times. This chain joins TRBV7-2 and TRBJ1-2; 12 nucleotides align to TRBD1. Germline values: CDR1 SGHTA, CDR2 FQGNSA. Trimming cost V 7 bases and J 8 bases; bases outside gene matches: 11. CDR3 size: 15 residues. In DNA form, the CDR3 reads TGTGCCAGCAACCCTCCGGGACAGGGGGCGCGGGGCTACACCTTC. It codes for CASNPPGQGARGYTF.

The gene calls are TRBV27 and TRBJ1-5; 9 nucleotides line up with TRBD1. The CDR3 extends over 15 amino acids. V shed 2 bases, J shed 5 bases, and the junction held 4 bases outside the gene matches. In germline, CDR1 is MNHEY, CDR2 SMNVEV (reference sequence). The CDR3 loop reads CASSLRTGVDQPQHF. In DNA form, the CDR3 reads TGTGCCAGCAGTTTAAGGACAGGGGTAGATCAGCCCCAGCATTTT.

The CDR3 DNA sequence: TGCAGTGCGGGAGGTTCCGGGGAGCTGTTTTTT. Encoded protein: CSAGGSGELFF. J is TRBJ2-2 and V is TRBV20-1; D is perhaps TRBD2 (6 bases). The CDR3 has 11 amino acids. V was pared by 6 bases and J by 6 bases, with 8 bases between. Per the germline V gene, CDR1 is DFQATT and CDR2 is SNEGSKA (reference sequence).

The genes are TRBV28 and TRBJ1-2; D remains ambiguous. With 3 bases removed from V and 6 bases from J, the gap between germline ends came to 8 bases. CDR3 size: 12 residues. Germline V lookup: CDR1 MDHEN, CDR2 SYDVKM. In DNA, the CDR3 is TGTGCCAGCAGTTTTAGGCGGGATGGCTACACCTTC. It yields the protein CASSFRRDGYTF.

V is TRBV6-6 and J is TRBJ2-1; maybe TRBD1 (5 bases). Germline V gene lookup returns CDR1 MNHNY and CDR2 SVGAGI (reference sequence). With 7 bases removed from V and 1 base from J, the gap between germline ends came to 11 bases. The CDR3 is made up of 14 amino acids. CDR3 DNA sequence: TGTGCCAGCATAAAGGGGCCGTCCTACAATGAGCAGTTCTTC. Amino acids: CASIKGPSYNEQFF.

As concerns this clone: The junction differs from germline at one of its ends, possibly a read error. The chain recombines TRBV28 with TRBJ2-7; 7 bases are a match to TRBD1. The CDR3 consists of 13 residues. Germline V gives CDR1 MDHEN, CDR2 SYDVKM. The CDR3 region is CASSRSSTGSSFF. The DNA of the CDR3 is TGTGCCAGCAGCAGATCCTCGACAGGGTCCTCTTTCTTC.

The CDR3 protein is CARWGGNYGYTF. CDR3 nucleotide sequence: TGTGCCCGCTGGGGGGGAAACTATGGCTACACCTTC. This sequence joins TRBV30 and TRBJ1-2, with D maybe TRBD1 (5 bases). The CDR3 consists of 12 residues. Trimming removed 8 bases at V and 2 bases at J, with 12 bases between. Germline CDR1 and CDR2: GTSNPN and SVGIG (reference sequence).

This clone was found a few times. V gene TRBV28 combines with J gene TRBJ2-7; tentative D call: TRBD1 (6 bases). The CDR3 length is 17 residues. The V gene's germline CDR1 is MDHEN and CDR2 SYDVKM. V lost 3 bases and J 1 base, leaving 19 bases between the germline ends. As DNA, the CDR3 is TGTGCCAGCAGTTTTGGGCCAGGCAGGGGTCAATCCTACGAGCAGTACTTC. It codes for CASSFGPGRGQSYEQYF.

The chain recombines TRBV5-1 with TRBJ2-1; D may be TRBD2 (5 bases). Trimming shortened V by 1 base and J by 6 bases, and 14 bases separated the two germline ends. Germline CDR1 SGHRS, CDR2 YFSETQ. The CDR3 length is 15 residues. The CDR3 nucleotides read TGCGCCAGCAGCTTGTCTAGCTCTTTGGCCAATGAGCAGTTCTTC. It encodes CASSLSSSLANEQFF. The full variable domain, rest sourced from reference TRBV5-1 and TRBJ2-1, is KAGVTQTPRYLIKTRGQQVTLSCSPISGHRSVSWYQQTPGQGLQFLFEYFSETQRNKGNFPGRFSGRQFSNSRSEMNVSTLELGDSALYLCASSLSSSLANEQFFGPGTRLTVL.

This clone appeared a single time. The chain links TRBV27 to TRBJ2-7, with 7 bases identical to TRBD2. This CDR3 comprises 16 residues. Germline values: CDR1 MNHEY, CDR2 SMNVEV (reference sequence). The V and J ends lost 4 bases and 5 bases, in that order; junction bases with no gene match: 14. The CDR3 is CASSSSAGEFTDEQYF. The CDR3 DNA follows: TGTGCCAGCAGTTCGTCTGCGGGAGAATTCACCGACGAGCAGTACTTC.

The rearrangement links TRBV5-1 to TRBJ2-2, with a tentative D call TRBD1 (5 bases). The CDR3 consists of 18 residues. Germline V lookup: CDR1 SGHRS, CDR2 YFSETQ. Trimming stripped 1 base from V and 1 base from J, with 17 bases between. The CDR3, as DNA: TGCGCCAGCAGCTTGTCCCCCAAGAAGGGGCAGAACACCGGGGAGCTGTTTTTT. Its translation is CASSLSPKKGQNTGELFF.

The chain is built from TRBV30 and TRBJ1-5, with D perhaps matching TRBD1 (5 bases). Per the germline V gene, CDR1 is GTSNPN and CDR2 is SVGIG (reference sequence). Trimming took 1 base from V and 7 from J, leaving 14 bases between them. This CDR3 comprises 14 residues. The CDR3: CAWSATRVSQPQHF. The CDR3 nucleotides are TGTGCCTGGAGTGCAACCAGGGTTTCACAGCCCCAGCATTTT.